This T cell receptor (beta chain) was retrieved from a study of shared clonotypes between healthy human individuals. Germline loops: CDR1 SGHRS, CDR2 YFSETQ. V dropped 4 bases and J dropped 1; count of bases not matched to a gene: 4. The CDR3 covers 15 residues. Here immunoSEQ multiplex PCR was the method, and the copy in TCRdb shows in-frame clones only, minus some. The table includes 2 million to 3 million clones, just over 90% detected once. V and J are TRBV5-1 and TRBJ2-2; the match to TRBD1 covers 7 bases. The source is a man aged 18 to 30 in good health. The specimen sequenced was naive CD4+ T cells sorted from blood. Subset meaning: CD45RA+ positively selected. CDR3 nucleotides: TGCGCCAGCAGCCCGGACAGGCAGAACACCGGGGAGCTGTTTTTT. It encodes CASSPDRQNTGELFF.